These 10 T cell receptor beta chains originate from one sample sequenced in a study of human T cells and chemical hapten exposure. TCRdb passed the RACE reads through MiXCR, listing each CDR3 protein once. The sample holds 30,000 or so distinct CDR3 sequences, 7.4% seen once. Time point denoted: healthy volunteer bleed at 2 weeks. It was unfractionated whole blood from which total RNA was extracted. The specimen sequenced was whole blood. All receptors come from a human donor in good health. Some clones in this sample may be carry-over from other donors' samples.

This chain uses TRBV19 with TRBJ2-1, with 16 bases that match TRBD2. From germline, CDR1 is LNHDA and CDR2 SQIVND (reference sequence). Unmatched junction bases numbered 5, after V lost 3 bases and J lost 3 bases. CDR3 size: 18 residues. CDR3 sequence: CASSMGTSGGGIYNEQFF. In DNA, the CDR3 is TGTGCCAGTAGTATGGGGACTAGCGGGGGGGGGATCTACAATGAGCAGTTCTTC.

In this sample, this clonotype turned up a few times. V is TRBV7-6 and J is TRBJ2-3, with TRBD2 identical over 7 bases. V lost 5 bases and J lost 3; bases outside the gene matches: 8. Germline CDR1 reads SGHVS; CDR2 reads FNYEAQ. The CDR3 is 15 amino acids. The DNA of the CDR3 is TGTGCCAGCAGCCCCGTTGTGGGGGGGACAGATACGCAGTATTTT. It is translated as CASSPVVGGTDTQYF.

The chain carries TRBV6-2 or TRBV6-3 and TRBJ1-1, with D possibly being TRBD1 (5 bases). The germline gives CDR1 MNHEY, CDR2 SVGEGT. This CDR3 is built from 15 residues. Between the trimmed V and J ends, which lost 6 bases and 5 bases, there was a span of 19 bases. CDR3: CASRSQVGRGTEAFF. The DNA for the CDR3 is TGTGCCAGCAGATCCCAAGTGGGACGTGGGACTGAAGCTTTCTTT.

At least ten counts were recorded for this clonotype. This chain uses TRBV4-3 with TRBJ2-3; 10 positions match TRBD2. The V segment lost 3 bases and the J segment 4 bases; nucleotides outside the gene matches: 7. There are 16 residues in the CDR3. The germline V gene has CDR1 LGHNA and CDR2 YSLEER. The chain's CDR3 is CASSQLAGDMADTQYF. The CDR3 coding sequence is TGCGCCAGCAGCCAGCTAGCGGGAGATATGGCAGATACGCAGTATTTT.

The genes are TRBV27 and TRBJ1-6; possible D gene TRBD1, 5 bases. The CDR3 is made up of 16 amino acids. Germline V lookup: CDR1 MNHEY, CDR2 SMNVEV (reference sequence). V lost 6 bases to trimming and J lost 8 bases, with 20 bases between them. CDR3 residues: CASRTLRTAGDSPLHF. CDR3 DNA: TGTGCCAGCAGGACGCTAAGGACGGCGGGGGATTCACCCCTCCACTTT.

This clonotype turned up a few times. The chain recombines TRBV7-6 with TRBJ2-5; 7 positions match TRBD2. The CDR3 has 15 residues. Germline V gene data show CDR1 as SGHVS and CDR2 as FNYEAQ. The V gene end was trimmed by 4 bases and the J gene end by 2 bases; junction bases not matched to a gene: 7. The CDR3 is CASSYYGGGQETQYF. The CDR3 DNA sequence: TGTGCCAGCAGCTACTACGGGGGAGGGCAAGAGACCCAGTACTTC.

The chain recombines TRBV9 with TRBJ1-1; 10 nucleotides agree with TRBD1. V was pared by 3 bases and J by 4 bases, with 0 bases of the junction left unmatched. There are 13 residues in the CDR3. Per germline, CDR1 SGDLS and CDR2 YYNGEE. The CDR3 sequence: CASSGTGGTEAFF. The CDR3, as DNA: TGTGCCAGCAGCGGGACAGGGGGCACTGAAGCTTTCTTT.

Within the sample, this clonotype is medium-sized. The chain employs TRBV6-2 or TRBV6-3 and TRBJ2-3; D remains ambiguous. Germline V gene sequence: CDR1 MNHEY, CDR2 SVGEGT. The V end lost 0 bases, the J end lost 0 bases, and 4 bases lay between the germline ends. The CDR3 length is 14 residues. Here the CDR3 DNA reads TGTGCCAGCAGTTACTCGACTAGCACAGATACGCAGTATTTT. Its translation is CASSYSTSTDTQYF.

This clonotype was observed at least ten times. CDR3 residues: CSALGPWDEKLFF. CDR3 coding DNA: TGCAGTGCCCTGGGGCCATGGGATGAAAAACTGTTTTTT. V and J are TRBV20-1 and TRBJ1-4; D may be TRBD1 (5 bases). The CDR3 is made up of 13 amino acids. Germline values: CDR1 DFQATT, CDR2 SNEGSKA (reference sequence). With 6 bases removed from V and 6 bases from J, the gap between germline ends came to 14 bases.

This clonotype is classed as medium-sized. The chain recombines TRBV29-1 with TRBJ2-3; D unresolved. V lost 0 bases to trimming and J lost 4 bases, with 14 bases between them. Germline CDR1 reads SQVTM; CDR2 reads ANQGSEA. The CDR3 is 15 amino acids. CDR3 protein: CSVEDLGNVADTQYF. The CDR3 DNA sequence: TGCAGCGTTGAAGATCTAGGGAATGTGGCAGATACGCAGTATTTT.